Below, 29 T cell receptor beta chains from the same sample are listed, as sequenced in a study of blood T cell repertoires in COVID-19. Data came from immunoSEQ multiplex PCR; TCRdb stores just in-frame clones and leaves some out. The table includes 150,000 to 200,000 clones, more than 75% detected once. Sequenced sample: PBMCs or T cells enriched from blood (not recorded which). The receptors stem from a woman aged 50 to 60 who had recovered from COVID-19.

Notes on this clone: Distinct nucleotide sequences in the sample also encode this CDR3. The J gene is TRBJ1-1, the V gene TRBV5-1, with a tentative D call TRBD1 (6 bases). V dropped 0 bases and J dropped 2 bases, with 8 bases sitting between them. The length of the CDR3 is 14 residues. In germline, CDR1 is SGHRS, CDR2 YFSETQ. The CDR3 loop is CASSLDRANTEAFF. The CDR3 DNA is TGCGCCAGCAGCTTGGACAGGGCTAACACTGAAGCTTTCTTT.

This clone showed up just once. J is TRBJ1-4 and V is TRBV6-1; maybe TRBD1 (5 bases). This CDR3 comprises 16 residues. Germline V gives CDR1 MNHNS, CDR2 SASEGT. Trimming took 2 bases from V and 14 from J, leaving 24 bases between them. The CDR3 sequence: CASSEIADTGGELLFF. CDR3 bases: TGTGCCAGCAGTGAAATCGCGGACACAGGCGGAGAATTGCTGTTTTTT.

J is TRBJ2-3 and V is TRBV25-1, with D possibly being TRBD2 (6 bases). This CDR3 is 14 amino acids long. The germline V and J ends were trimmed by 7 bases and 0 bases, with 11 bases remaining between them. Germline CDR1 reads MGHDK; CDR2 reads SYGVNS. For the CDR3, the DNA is TGTGCCAGCACAGGAGGGCTAAGCACAGATACGCAGTATTTT. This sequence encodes CASTGGLSTDTQYF. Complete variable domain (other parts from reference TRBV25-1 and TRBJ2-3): EADIYQTPRYLVIGTGKKITLECSQTMGHDKMYWYQQDPGMELHLIHYSYGVNSTEKGDLSSESTVSRIRTEHFPLTLESARPSHTSQYLCASTGGLSTDTQYFGPGTRLTVL.

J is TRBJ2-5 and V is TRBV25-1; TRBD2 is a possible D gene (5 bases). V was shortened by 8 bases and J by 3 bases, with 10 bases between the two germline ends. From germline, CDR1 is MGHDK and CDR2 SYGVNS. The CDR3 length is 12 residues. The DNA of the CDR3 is TGTGCCAGCGAGGGTTACGAAGAGACCCAGTACTTC. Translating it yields CASEGYEETQYF.

Here the CDR3 reads CASSSSGLETQYF. The CDR3 DNA sequence: TGTGCCAGCAGCTCGAGCGGGCTGGAGACCCAGTACTTC. The V gene is TRBV11-1, the J gene TRBJ2-5; D is possibly TRBD2 (6 bases). The CDR3 is made up of 13 amino acids. Per the germline V gene, CDR1 is SGHAT and CDR2 is FQDESV (reference sequence). Trimming removed 4 bases at V and 5 bases at J, with 11 bases between.

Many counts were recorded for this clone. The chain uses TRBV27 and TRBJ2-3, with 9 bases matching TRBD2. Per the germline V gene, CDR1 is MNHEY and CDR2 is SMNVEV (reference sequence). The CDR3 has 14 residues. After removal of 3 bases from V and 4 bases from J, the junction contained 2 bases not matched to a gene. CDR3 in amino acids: CASSFLAGPDTQYF. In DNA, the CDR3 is TGTGCCAGCAGTTTTCTAGCGGGACCAGATACGCAGTATTTT.

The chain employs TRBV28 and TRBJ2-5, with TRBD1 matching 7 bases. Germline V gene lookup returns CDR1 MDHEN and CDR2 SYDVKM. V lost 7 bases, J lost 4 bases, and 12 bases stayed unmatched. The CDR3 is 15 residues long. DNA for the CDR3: TGTGCCAGCAACAAACCGGGACAGTCGACAGAGACCCAGTACTTC. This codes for CASNKPGQSTETQYF.

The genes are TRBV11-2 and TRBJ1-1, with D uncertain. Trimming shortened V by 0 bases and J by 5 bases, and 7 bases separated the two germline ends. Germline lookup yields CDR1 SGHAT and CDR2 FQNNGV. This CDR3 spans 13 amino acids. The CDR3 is CASSLDRVTEAFF. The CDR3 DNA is TGTGCCAGCAGCTTAGATCGGGTAACTGAAGCTTTCTTT. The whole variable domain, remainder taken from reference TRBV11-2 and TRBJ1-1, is EAGVAQSPRYKIIEKRQSVAFWCNPISGHATLYWYQQILGQGPKLLIQFQNNGVVDDSQLPKDRFSAERLKGVDSTLKIQPAKLEDSAVYLCASSLDRVTEAFFGQGTRLTVV.

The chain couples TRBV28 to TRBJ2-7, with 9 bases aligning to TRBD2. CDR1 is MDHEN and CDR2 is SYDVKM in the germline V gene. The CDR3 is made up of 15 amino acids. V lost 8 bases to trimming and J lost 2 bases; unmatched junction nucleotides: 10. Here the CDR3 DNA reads TGTGCCAGCGTTAAAGCATCTAGCGGGGCCTACGAGCAGTACTTC. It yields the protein CASVKASSGAYEQYF.

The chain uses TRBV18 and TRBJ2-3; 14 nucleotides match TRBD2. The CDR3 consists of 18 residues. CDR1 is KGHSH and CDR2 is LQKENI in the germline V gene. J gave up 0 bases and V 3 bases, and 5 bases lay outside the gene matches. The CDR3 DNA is TGTGCCAGCTCACCGGGACTAGCGGGAGCGGCTAGCACAGATACGCAGTATTTT. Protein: CASSPGLAGAASTDTQYF.

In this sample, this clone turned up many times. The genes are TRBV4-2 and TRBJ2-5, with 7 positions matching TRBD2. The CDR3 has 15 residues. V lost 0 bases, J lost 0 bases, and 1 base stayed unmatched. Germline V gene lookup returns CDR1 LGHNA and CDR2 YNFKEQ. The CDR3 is CASSQDRGDQETQYF. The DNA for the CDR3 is TGTGCCAGCAGCCAAGATCGGGGGGACCAAGAGACCCAGTACTTC.

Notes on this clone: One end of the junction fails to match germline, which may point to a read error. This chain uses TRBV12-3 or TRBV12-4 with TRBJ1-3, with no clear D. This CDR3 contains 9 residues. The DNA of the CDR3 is TGTGCCAGCGTGAGTCCGTCGGGTTTT. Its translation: CASVSPSGF.

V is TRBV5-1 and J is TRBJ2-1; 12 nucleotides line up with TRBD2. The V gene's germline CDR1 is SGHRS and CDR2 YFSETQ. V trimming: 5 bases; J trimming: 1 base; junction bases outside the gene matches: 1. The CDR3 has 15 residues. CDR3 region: CASRTSGSSYNEQFF. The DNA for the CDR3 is TGCGCCAGCAGGACTAGCGGGAGTTCCTACAATGAGCAGTTCTTC.

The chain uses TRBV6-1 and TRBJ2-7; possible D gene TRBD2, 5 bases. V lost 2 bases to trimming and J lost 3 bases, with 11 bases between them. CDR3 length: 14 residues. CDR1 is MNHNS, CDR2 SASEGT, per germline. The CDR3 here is CASSEYGVGYEQYF. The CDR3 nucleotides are TGTGCCAGCAGTGAATACGGGGTAGGCTACGAGCAGTACTTC.

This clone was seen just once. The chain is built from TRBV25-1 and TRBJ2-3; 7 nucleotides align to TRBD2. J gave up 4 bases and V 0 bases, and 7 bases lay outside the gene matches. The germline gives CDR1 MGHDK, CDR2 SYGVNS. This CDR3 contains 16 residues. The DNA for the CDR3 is TGTGCCAGCAGTGAATACATGGGCGGGAGTGCAGATACGCAGTATTTT. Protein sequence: CASSEYMGGSADTQYF.

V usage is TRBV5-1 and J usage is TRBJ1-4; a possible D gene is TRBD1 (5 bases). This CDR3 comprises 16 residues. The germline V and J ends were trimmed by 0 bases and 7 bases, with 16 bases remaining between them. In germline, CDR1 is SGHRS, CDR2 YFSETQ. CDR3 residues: CASSLAPAGLGEKLFF. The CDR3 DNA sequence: TGCGCCAGCAGCTTGGCCCCCGCAGGGTTGGGTGAAAAACTGTTTTTT.

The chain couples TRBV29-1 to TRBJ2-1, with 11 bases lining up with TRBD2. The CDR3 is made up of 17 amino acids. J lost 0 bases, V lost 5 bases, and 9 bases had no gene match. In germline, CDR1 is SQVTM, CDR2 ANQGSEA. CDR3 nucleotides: TGCAGCGTTTCCGGGACTAGCGGCACCTACTCCTACAATGAGCAGTTCTTC. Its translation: CSVSGTSGTYSYNEQFF.

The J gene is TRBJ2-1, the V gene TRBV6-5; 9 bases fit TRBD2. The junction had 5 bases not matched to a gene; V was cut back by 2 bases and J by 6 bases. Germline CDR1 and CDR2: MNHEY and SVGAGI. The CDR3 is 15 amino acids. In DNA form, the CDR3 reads TGTGCCAGCAGTTACCGGCGGGAGGGTCGCAATGAGCAGTTCTTC. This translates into CASSYRREGRNEQFF.

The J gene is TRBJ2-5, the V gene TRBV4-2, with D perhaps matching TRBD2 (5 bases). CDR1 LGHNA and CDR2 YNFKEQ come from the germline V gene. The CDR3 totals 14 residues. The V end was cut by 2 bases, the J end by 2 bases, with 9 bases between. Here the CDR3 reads CASSQWEPQETQYF. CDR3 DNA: TGTGCCAGCAGCCAATGGGAGCCTCAAGAGACCCAGTACTTC.

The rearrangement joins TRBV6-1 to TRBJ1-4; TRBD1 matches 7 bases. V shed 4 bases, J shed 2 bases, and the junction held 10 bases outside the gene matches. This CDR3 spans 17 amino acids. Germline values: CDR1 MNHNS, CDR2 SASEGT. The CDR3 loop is CASSVSFGTVTNEKLFF. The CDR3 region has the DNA TGTGCCAGCAGTGTGTCCTTTGGGACAGTTACTAATGAAAAACTGTTTTTT.

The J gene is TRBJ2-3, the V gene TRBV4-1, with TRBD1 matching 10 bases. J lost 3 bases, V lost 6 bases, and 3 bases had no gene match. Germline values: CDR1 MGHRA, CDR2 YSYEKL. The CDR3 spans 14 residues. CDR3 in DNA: TGCGCCAGCAGACTGGACAGGGGGACAGATACGCAGTATTTT. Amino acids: CASRLDRGTDTQYF.

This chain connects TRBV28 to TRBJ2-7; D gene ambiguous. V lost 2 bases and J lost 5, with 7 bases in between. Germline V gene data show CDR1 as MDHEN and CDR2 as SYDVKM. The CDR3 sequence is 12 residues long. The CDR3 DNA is TGTGCCAGCAGTTTAAAAGCGCACGAGCAGTACTTC. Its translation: CASSLKAHEQYF.

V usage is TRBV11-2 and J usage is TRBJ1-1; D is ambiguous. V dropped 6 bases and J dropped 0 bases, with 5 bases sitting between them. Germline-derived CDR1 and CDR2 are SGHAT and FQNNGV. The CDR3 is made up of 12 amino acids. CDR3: CASSSMNTEAFF. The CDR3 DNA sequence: TGTGCCAGCAGTTCAATGAACACTGAAGCTTTCTTT.

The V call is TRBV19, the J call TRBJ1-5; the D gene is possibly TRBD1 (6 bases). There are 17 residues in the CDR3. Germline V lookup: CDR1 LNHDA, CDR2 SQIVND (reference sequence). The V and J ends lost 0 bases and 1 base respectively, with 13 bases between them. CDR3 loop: CASSIDAGTKSNQPQHF. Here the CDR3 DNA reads TGTGCCAGTAGTATAGATGCCGGGACAAAAAGCAATCAGCCCCAGCATTTT. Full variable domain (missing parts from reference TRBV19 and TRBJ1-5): DGGITQSPKYLFRKEGQNVTLSCEQNLNHDAMYWYRQDPGQGLRLIYYSQIVNDFQKGDIAEGYSVSREKKESFPLTVTSAQKNPTAFYLCASSIDAGTKSNQPQHFGDGTRLSIL.

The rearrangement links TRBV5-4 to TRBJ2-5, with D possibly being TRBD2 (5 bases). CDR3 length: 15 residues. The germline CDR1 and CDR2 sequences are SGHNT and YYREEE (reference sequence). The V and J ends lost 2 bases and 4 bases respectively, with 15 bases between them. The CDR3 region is CASSLNPGSGETQYF. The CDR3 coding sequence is TGTGCCAGCAGCTTAAATCCGGGAAGTGGAGAGACCCAGTACTTC.

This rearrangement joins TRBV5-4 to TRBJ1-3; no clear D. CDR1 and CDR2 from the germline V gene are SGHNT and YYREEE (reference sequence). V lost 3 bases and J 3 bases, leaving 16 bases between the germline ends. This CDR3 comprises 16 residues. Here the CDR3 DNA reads TGTGCCAGCAGCTCTTCGGAGGTACGAGTTGGAAACACCATATATTTT. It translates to CASSSSEVRVGNTIYF.

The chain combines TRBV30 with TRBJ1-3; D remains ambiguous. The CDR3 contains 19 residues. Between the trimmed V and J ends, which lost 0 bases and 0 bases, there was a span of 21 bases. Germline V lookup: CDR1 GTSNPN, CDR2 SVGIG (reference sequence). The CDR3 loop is CAWSVRLSSSLFSGNTIYF. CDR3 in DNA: TGTGCCTGGAGTGTACGACTATCGTCCTCTCTTTTCTCTGGAAACACCATATATTTT.

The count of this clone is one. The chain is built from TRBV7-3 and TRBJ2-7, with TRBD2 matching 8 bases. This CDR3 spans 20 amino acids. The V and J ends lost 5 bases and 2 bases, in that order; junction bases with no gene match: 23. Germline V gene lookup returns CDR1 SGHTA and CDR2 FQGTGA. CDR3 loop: CASSAPDLAGTSSPTYEQYF. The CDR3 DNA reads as TGTGCCAGCAGCGCACCCGACCTAGCGGGCACTTCATCACCAACCTACGAGCAGTACTTC.

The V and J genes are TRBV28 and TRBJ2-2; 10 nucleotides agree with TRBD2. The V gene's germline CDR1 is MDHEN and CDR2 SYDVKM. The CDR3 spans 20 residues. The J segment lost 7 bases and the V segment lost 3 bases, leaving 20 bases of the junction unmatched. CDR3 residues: CASSFFGLAGDLGDIGELFF. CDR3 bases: TGTGCCAGCAGTTTCTTTGGGCTAGCGGGAGATTTAGGGGATATCGGGGAGCTGTTTTTT.